One and the same sample provided the 7 T cell receptor beta chains below, sequenced in a study of blood T cells in healthy people across ages. Using a J-beta primer mix together with a sample-barcoded 5' primer, a second PCR was run for 7 to 11 cycles. TCRdb re-called the 5' RACE reads with MiXCR, one entry per CDR3 protein. The data show 980,000 or so distinct CDR3 sequences, around 46% seen once. Sequencing was performed on blood. Receptors originate from a man under 40 in good health.

This clonotype has more than one count but fewer than ten. The chain couples TRBV30 to TRBJ2-7, with D possibly TRBD1 on 5 matching bases. V dropped 1 base and J dropped 0 bases, with 7 bases sitting between them. The germline V gene has CDR1 GTSNPN and CDR2 SVGIG (reference sequence). The CDR3 is 13 residues long. CDR3 coding DNA: TGTGCCTGGAGTGAGGGGTCCTCCTACGAGCAGTACTTC. Its protein product is CAWSEGSSYEQYF.

This clonotype was seen only a few times. The V and J genes are TRBV6-4 and TRBJ2-1; possibly TRBD2 for D (6 bases). The CDR3 sequence is 18 residues long. V shed 7 bases and J shed 0 bases, with 22 bases lying between them. CDR1 MRHNA and CDR2 SNTAGT come from the germline V gene. CDR3 nucleotide sequence: TGTGCCAGCACAGGGCTTAGCGATCGGGAGAGCTCCTACAATGAGCAGTTCTTC. It translates to CASTGLSDRESSYNEQFF.

This chain connects TRBV9 to TRBJ1-5, with unresolved D. This CDR3 has 13 residues. V lost 6 bases to trimming and J lost 7 bases, with 14 bases between them. CDR1 and CDR2 (germline): SGDLS, YYNGEE. This CDR3 reads CASTKDLGQPQHF. CDR3 bases: TGTGCCAGCACCAAGGATCTAGGGCAGCCCCAGCATTTT.

J is TRBJ2-1 and V is TRBV3-1, with TRBD2 matching 13 bases. The CDR3 totals 21 residues. V lost 4 bases and J lost 4; bases outside the gene matches: 19. Per germline, CDR1 LGHDT and CDR2 YNNKEL (reference sequence). The CDR3 DNA follows: TGTGCCAGCAGCCCCCCGCTAGGGCTGACGACTAGCGGGGGGCCTTACAATGAGCAGTTCTTC. It codes for CASSPPLGLTTSGGPYNEQFF.

This chain uses TRBV6-6 with TRBJ1-1; 10 bases map to TRBD1. The V segment lost 6 bases and the J segment 4 bases; nucleotides outside the gene matches: 11. The CDR3 contains 16 residues. Germline CDR1 MNHNY, CDR2 SVGAGI (reference sequence). The CDR3 reads CASRDPGQGSGTEAFF. Written as DNA, the CDR3 is TGTGCCAGCAGAGACCCGGGACAGGGGTCGGGCACTGAAGCTTTCTTT.

This clonotype was detected a few times. In nucleotides, the CDR3 is TGTGCCAGCAGCGCCAGCGCCGTCAACACAGATACGCAGTATTTT. Translation gives CASSASAVNTDTQYF. V usage is TRBV11-1 and J usage is TRBJ2-3; no reliable D call. This CDR3 region has 15 residues. V was clipped by 5 bases and J by 2 bases, with 14 bases between them. Germline CDR1 and CDR2: SGHAT and FQDESV (reference sequence).

The CDR3 bases are TGCGCCAGCAGCGCGACTAGCGGGGGGAACCAAGAGACCCAGTACTTC. Its protein product is CASSATSGGNQETQYF. V gene TRBV5-1 combines with J gene TRBJ2-5; 13 bases fit TRBD2. This CDR3 has 16 residues. Trimming removed 4 bases from V and 0 bases from J; junction bases left unmatched: 3. Germline V CDR1 and CDR2: SGHRS, YFSETQ.